These 21 T cell receptor beta chains came from one sample sequenced in a study of T-cell reconstitution after alpha-beta-depleted transplantation in children. Library preparation (for TCRbeta) was performed with unique molecular identifiers. TCRdb independently ran MiXCR on the PCR reads; one entry per CDR3 protein. The sample has about half a million distinct CDR3 sequences, around 12% seen once. The sample consisted of PBMCs from the stem cell graft donor, taken from the stem cell graft. These receptors were taken from a human donor who donated a stem cell graft to a child with combined immunodeficiency.

This clonotype was recorded at least ten times. The chain joins TRBV12-3 or TRBV12-4 to TRBJ1-2; the match to TRBD1 covers 7 bases. The trim removed 4 bases at V and 2 bases at J, leaving 1 base unmatched. The CDR3 sequence is 13 residues long. The CDR3 nucleotides read TGTGCCAGCAGTTCGGGACAGAACTATGGCTACACCTTC. Translated: CASSSGQNYGYTF.

This clonotype was observed a few times. The CDR3 reads CAWSVADYEQYF. CDR3 nucleotide sequence: TGTGCCTGGAGTGTGGCAGACTACGAGCAGTACTTC. The chain links TRBV30 to TRBJ2-7; D not certain. V was trimmed by 0 bases and J by 3 bases, leaving 6 bases between them. This CDR3 comprises 12 residues. Germline V gene data show CDR1 as GTSNPN and CDR2 as SVGIG (reference sequence).

The table lists this clonotype with many counts. V gene TRBV29-1 combines with J gene TRBJ1-5; 7 bases map to TRBD1. J was trimmed by 0 bases and V by 1 base; bases with no gene match: 3. In germline, CDR1 is SQVTM, CDR2 ANQGSEA. This CDR3 is 15 amino acids long. DNA for the CDR3: TGCAGCGTTGAAGTAGGGGGCGGTAGCAATCAGCCCCAGCATTTT. As protein: CSVEVGGGSNQPQHF.

This clonotype has just a few counts. J is TRBJ1-2 and V is TRBV29-1; 10 bases match TRBD1. The CDR3 spans 12 residues. Germline CDR1 is SQVTM and CDR2 is ANQGSEA. The junction had 7 bases not matched to a gene; V was cut back by 5 bases and J by 10 bases. The CDR3 DNA sequence: TGCAGCGTTACGACAGGGGGCATAATCTACACCTTC. Translation: CSVTTGGIIYTF.

Many counts were recorded for this clonotype. V usage is TRBV29-1 and J usage is TRBJ2-2; D is undetermined. This CDR3 is built from 13 residues. The V end was cut by 6 bases, the J end by 8 bases, with 16 bases between. CDR1 is SQVTM, CDR2 ANQGSEA, per germline. The CDR3 is CSVARLTPGELFF. DNA for the CDR3: TGCAGCGTCGCTCGACTCACCCCGGGGGAGCTGTTTTTT.

V gene TRBV5-1 combines with J gene TRBJ2-1, with D perhaps matching TRBD1 (5 bases). This CDR3 comprises 16 residues. The germline V and J ends were trimmed by 3 bases and 2 bases, with 15 bases remaining between them. CDR1 and CDR2 (germline): SGHRS, YFSETQ. The CDR3 region is CASSWGVPRTYNEQFF. The CDR3 DNA reads as TGCGCCAGCAGCTGGGGCGTCCCAAGAACCTACAATGAGCAGTTCTTC.

This clonotype was counted between two and nine times. This rearrangement joins TRBV7-9 to TRBJ2-7; D possibly corresponds to TRBD1 (6 bases). The CDR3 has 14 amino acids. Germline V gene lookup returns CDR1 SEHNR and CDR2 FQNEAQ (reference sequence). Trimming pared 5 bases from V and 2 bases from J, leaving 13 bases between. CDR3 coding DNA: TGTGCCAGCAGCGACGGACAGAGCACCTACGAGCAGTACTTC. Its translation: CASSDGQSTYEQYF.

This chain joins TRBV29-1 and TRBJ2-7; 9 nucleotides align to TRBD1. The CDR3 contains 15 residues. Germline trimming cut 0 bases from V and 4 bases from J; bases unmatched to any gene: 7. Germline V lookup: CDR1 SQVTM, CDR2 ANQGSEA. The CDR3 DNA reads TGCAGCGTTGAAGATCCGGGACAGGGTTTATACGAGCAGTACTTC. This gives the protein CSVEDPGQGLYEQYF.

The rearrangement links TRBV9 to TRBJ2-3, with unresolved D. Germline assignment: CDR1 SGDLS and CDR2 YYNGEE. The CDR3 contains 13 residues. V dropped 4 bases and J dropped 3 bases, with 9 bases sitting between them. The CDR3 bases are TGTGCCAGCAGCTCCGACATGACAGATACGCAGTATTTT. This codes for CASSSDMTDTQYF.

This clonotype was found many times. The V gene is TRBV12-3 or TRBV12-4, the J gene TRBJ2-3; D gene uncertain. The CDR3 is 12 residues long. Between the trimmed V and J ends, which lost 7 bases and 9 bases, there was a span of 14 bases. DNA of the CDR3: TGTGCCAGCACCCTTTCACAGATAACGCAGTATTTT. Protein sequence: CASTLSQITQYF.

There are a few counts of this clonotype. V is TRBV7-6 and J is TRBJ2-7; 11 nucleotides line up with TRBD2. This CDR3 region has 15 residues. Germline V gives CDR1 SGHVS, CDR2 FNYEAQ. The ends lost 5 bases at V and 0 bases at J; junction bases unmatched: 3. CDR3 nucleotide sequence: TGTGCCAGCAGCCAACTAGCGGGGGCCTCCTACGAGCAGTACTTC. Translation gives CASSQLAGASYEQYF.

In DNA, the CDR3 is TGTGCCAGCAGTGAATTCTTTGGGGTTTCAGGGGCTAGCACAGATACGCAGTATTTT. Its translation: CASSEFFGVSGASTDTQYF. J is TRBJ2-3 and V is TRBV25-1; tentatively, D is TRBD1 (6 bases). The germline V gene has CDR1 MGHDK and CDR2 SYGVNS. The CDR3 contains 19 residues. V gave up 1 base and J gave up 0 bases, with 20 bases separating them.

This clonotype was counted only a few times. The chain combines TRBV11-2 with TRBJ2-1, with a tentative D call TRBD2 (6 bases). V was clipped by 5 bases and J by 4 bases, with 18 bases between them. Germline V lookup: CDR1 SGHAT, CDR2 FQNNGV. CDR3 size: 16 residues. The CDR3 DNA reads as TGTGCCAGCAGCGTCCATCTAGCGCGCAAATACAATGAGCAGTTCTTC. Its translation is CASSVHLARKYNEQFF.

This clonotype was counted many times. The gene calls are TRBV10-2 and TRBJ2-2; the match to TRBD2 covers 7 bases. CDR3 size: 14 residues. V lost 4 bases and J lost 5; bases outside the gene matches: 4. Germline CDR1 WSHSY, CDR2 SAAADI. The DNA of the CDR3 is TGCGCCAGCAGTGGAGCGGGGAGGACCGGGGAGCTGTTTTTT. This translates into CASSGAGRTGELFF.

In its sample, this clonotype was seen many times. The chain employs TRBV12-3 or TRBV12-4 and TRBJ2-2; the match to TRBD2 covers 8 bases. The CDR3 is 17 amino acids. V lost 6 bases to trimming and J lost 0 bases; unmatched junction nucleotides: 9. The CDR3 here is CASRVRAGAANTGELFF. In DNA form, the CDR3 reads TGTGCCAGCAGAGTAAGAGCGGGAGCGGCGAACACCGGGGAGCTGTTTTTT.

This clonotype was counted at least ten times. The chain recombines TRBV24-1 with TRBJ2-1; TRBD2 aligns across 7 bases. This CDR3 region has 14 residues. CDR1 is KGHDR and CDR2 is SFDVKD in the germline V gene. V lost 4 bases, J lost 11 bases, and 10 bases stayed unmatched. The CDR3 here is CATSETSSGRKQFF. Here the CDR3 DNA reads TGTGCCACCAGTGAAACCTCTAGCGGTCGGAAGCAGTTCTTC.

This clonotype was seen many times. This chain links TRBV4-3 with TRBJ2-7; D may be TRBD1 (6 bases). Germline assignment: CDR1 LGHNA and CDR2 YSLEER. V gave up 4 bases and J gave up 0 bases, with 13 bases separating them. The CDR3 has 15 amino acids. CDR3 bases: TGCGCCAGCAGCCCCTCCTCGGACAGCTCCTACGAGCAGTACTTC. Residues: CASSPSSDSSYEQYF.

This clonotype came up many times. The V call is TRBV18, the J call TRBJ2-2, with D possibly TRBD2 on 5 matching bases. The CDR3 runs 15 residues. Trimming took off 2 bases at V and 4 bases at J, with 11 bases between the two ends. Germline V gene lookup returns CDR1 KGHSH and CDR2 LQKENI. CDR3 coding DNA: TGTGCCAGCTCACCAAGGTCAGGACTCACCGGGGAGCTGTTTTTT. Translated, it gives CASSPRSGLTGELFF.

The rearrangement links TRBV29-1 to TRBJ1-2; D perhaps matches TRBD1 (5 bases). With 3 bases removed from V and 1 base from J, the gap between germline ends came to 18 bases. Germline V gives CDR1 SQVTM, CDR2 ANQGSEA. The CDR3 contains 16 residues. This chain's CDR3 is CSVESQGPYYNYGYTF. The CDR3, as DNA: TGCAGCGTTGAGTCCCAGGGTCCTTACTATAACTATGGCTACACCTTC.

The chain uses TRBV30 and TRBJ2-1; D perhaps matches TRBD1 (6 bases). This CDR3 spans 12 amino acids. The V end was cut by 0 bases, the J end by 15 bases, with 15 bases between. The V gene's germline CDR1 is GTSNPN and CDR2 SVGIG (reference sequence). The CDR3 region is CAWSVAGVLGFF. The DNA for the CDR3 is TGTGCCTGGAGTGTCGCAGGGGTTTTAGGGTTCTTC.

The chain employs TRBV6-1 and TRBJ1-3; D gene ambiguous. V was shortened by 8 bases and J by 1 base, with 9 bases between the two germline ends. The CDR3 is 13 residues long. Germline-derived CDR1 and CDR2 are MNHNS and SASEGT. Here the CDR3 DNA reads TGTGCCAGCTCCTTACCGTCTGGAAACACCATATATTTT. Residues: CASSLPSGNTIYF.